The clone carrying this TCR beta chain was found a few times. Its antigen is unidentified. The data belong to a study of T cells in Graves' hyperthyroidism and ophthalmopathy. Newly diagnosed patients aged 18 to 65 had hyperthyroidism of under 2 months' duration. The study left out patients who had uncontrolled infection, other autoimmune disease, pregnancy or lactation. It was less than 13 ml of fresh peripheral blood that supplied the PBMCs. V was cut by 1 base and J by 3 bases, with 10 bases left in between. Germline V CDR1 and CDR2: SGHDT, YYEEEE. This CDR3 is 14 amino acids long. Findings of the study overall: Ophthalmopathy was identified by the model a median around 6.9 months ahead of onset.

The CDR3 regions of TCR beta were amplified from RNA transcripts. A set of HTBI primers served as the primers for a first-round RT-PCR of the TCR CDR3. TCRdb analysed the multiplex PCR reads with MiXCR anew, one entry per CDR3 protein. The table lists around 690,000 distinct CDR3 sequences, 17% of them singletons. The source is a man between 50 and 59 years old with Graves' hyperthyroidism. The sample consisted of blood. V usage is TRBV5-6 and J usage is TRBJ1-2; tentative D call: TRBD1 (6 bases). The DNA for the CDR3 is TGTGCCAGCAGCTTGAACAGGGTCGACTATGGCTACACCTTC. Its translation is CASSLNRVDYGYTF. Using reference TRBV5-6 and TRBJ1-2 for the parts outside the CDR3, the full variable domain is DAGVTQSPTHLIKTRGQQVTLRCSPKSGHDTVSWYQQALGQGPQFIFQYYEEEERQRGNFPDRFSGHQFPNYSSELNVNALLLGDSALYLCASSLNRVDYGYTFGSGTRLTVV.